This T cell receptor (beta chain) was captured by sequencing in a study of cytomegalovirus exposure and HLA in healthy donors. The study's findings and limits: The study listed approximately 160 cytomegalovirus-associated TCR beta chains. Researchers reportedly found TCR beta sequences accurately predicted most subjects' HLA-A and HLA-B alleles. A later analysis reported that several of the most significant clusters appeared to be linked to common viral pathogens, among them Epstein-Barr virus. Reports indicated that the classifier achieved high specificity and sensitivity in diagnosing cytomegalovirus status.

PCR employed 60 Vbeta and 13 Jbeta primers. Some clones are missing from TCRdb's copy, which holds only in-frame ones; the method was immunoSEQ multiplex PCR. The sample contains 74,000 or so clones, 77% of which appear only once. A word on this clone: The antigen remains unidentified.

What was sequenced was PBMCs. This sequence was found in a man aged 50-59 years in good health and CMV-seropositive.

Here the CDR3 reads CASSPLGVSNQPQHF. CDR3 sequence (DNA): TGTGCCAGCTCGCCGCTAGGGGTGAGCAATCAGCCCCAGCATTTT. The rearrangement links TRBV18 to TRBJ1-5; TRBD1 might be the D (5 bases). Looked up from germline, CDR1 is KGHSH and CDR2 is LQKENI. Trimming left V 6 bases short and J 1 base short, with 13 bases between. This CDR3 region has 15 residues.